Sequencing of this TCR beta chain was carried out in a study of cytomegalovirus exposure and HLA in healthy donors. The study's findings and limits: In an earlier analysis, most TCR beta V segments were productive about 87% or about 30% of the time. Serostatus for CMV was the only available immune exposure information.

With 60 Vbeta and 13 Jbeta primers, the PCR was carried out. Measured with immunoSEQ multiplex PCR; TCRdb has only the in-frame clones, and not every one. The sample carries roughly 160,000 clones, approximately 80% recorded once. A remark on this clone: Its target is not known.

The trim removed 4 bases at V and 3 bases at J, leaving 3 bases unmatched. CDR1 is MNHEY and CDR2 is SMNVEV in the germline V gene (reference sequence). The CDR3 is 14 residues long. The genes are TRBV27 and TRBJ1-1; 9 bases map to TRBD1. The material sequenced was PBMCs. This TCR was recovered from a male donor in good health and CMV-seronegative. The CDR3 spells CASSSGTGYTEAFF. DNA of the CDR3: TGTGCCAGCAGTTCTGGGACAGGGTACACTGAAGCTTTCTTT.